This T cell receptor beta chain was retrieved from a study of OX40 agonist ivuxolimab in advanced cancers. In the study overall: Ivuxolimab, an antibody acting as an agonist of OX40 (CD134), was used to treat patients. Overall study results and limits: Some patients without response likewise showed low normalized clonal expansion. Antigens targeted by the expanded peripheral T cells were not determined.

The CDR3 loop spans 16 amino acids. From germline, CDR1 is SGHTS and CDR2 YDEGEE. J was trimmed by 7 bases and V by 0 bases; bases with no gene match: 7. As to this clone: As yet, its antigen is unknown.

Data came from immunoSEQ multiplex PCR; TCRdb stores just in-frame clones and leaves some out. This sample carries about 63,000 clones, over 60% of them seen once, and the ten largest clones take over 1.5%. The chain uses TRBV5-8 and TRBJ2-1; TRBD2 matches at 10 bases. The TCR originated in an adult with an advanced solid tumor such as melanoma, head and neck, liver or kidney cancer. The sequencing here drew on CD4+ or CD8+ T cells sorted from blood, taken in a trial of the OX40 agonist ivuxolimab. CDR3 sequence reads: CASSLAGLAGVNEQFF. The CDR3 DNA is TGTGCCAGCAGCTTGGCGGGGCTAGCGGGAGTTAATGAGCAGTTCTTC.